This TCR beta chain emerged from a study of blood T cell repertoires in COVID-19. The overall study: Sources were T cells, B-cell-depleted T cells, or PBMCs; the material itself was cDNA or gDNA.

The V gene's germline CDR1 is SGHVS and CDR2 FQNEAQ. The CDR3 has 16 residues. V was clipped by 5 bases and J by 0 bases, with 14 bases between them. Patients at the Seattle site were enrolled during active infection and followed longitudinally. Per the original data handling: It was from reference gene primer amplification that nucleated cell counts were estimated. Here immunoSEQ multiplex PCR was the method, and the copy in TCRdb shows in-frame clones only, minus some. V, J and clone size are those of that table, while D and trimming were read from the DNA. This sample has more than 95,000 clones; 60% to 80% occur once, and the top ten carry about 5.5%.

The V gene is TRBV7-8, the J gene TRBJ2-1, with D possibly being TRBD1 (5 bases). This clonotype was sampled from a man aged 80 or over with COVID-19, enrolled during active disease. Specimen: peripheral blood. This CDR3 is CASSPRQTSSYNEQFF. The CDR3 DNA reads TGTGCCAGCAGCCCCCGACAGACCAGCTCCTACAATGAGCAGTTCTTC.